The next 18 T cell receptor beta chains were all read from a single sample in a study of blood T cell repertoires in COVID-19. TCRdb keeps only in-frame clones here, not all; method: immunoSEQ multiplex PCR. The sample has approximately 45,000 clones; approximately 86% are singletons. Sequenced input: peripheral blood. The receptor set was obtained from a woman of 80 years or more with acute or convalescent COVID-19.

This clone occurred once. The gene calls are TRBV10-3 and TRBJ1-3; D is uncertain. The CDR3 is 14 amino acids. The V gene's germline CDR1 is ENHRY and CDR2 SYGVKD. Trimming shortened V by 5 bases and J by 2 bases, and 10 bases separated the two germline ends. The CDR3 region is CAISLDFTGNTIYF. CDR3 DNA sequence: TGTGCCATCAGTTTGGACTTCACTGGAAACACCATATATTTT.

The chain employs TRBV7-8 and TRBJ2-1, with D maybe TRBD2 (6 bases). The germline gives CDR1 SGHVS, CDR2 FQNEAQ. V was trimmed by 5 bases and J by 0 bases, leaving 17 bases between them. This CDR3 region has 17 residues. CDR3 nucleotides: TGTGCCAGCAGCCGAGGGACTCCCGGGAGCTCCTACAATGAGCAGTTCTTC. It translates to CASSRGTPGSSYNEQFF. Complete variable domain (other parts from reference TRBV7-8 and TRBJ2-1): GAGVSQSPRYKVAKRGQDVALRCDPISGHVSLFWYQQALGQGPEFLTYFQNEAQLDKSGLPSDRFFAERPEGSVSTLKIQRTQQEDSAVYLCASSRGTPGSSYNEQFFGPGTRLTVL.

The chain recombines TRBV4-2 with TRBJ1-2; D not resolved. The CDR3 loop spans 15 amino acids. Germline CDR1 and CDR2: LGHNA and YNFKEQ. The V end lost 0 bases, the J end lost 2 bases, and 10 bases lay between the germline ends. Here the CDR3 reads CASSQEATQNYGYTF. The CDR3 DNA follows: TGTGCCAGCAGCCAAGAGGCGACACAGAACTATGGCTACACCTTC.

The CDR3 reads CASSLETSGGADTQYF. In DNA, the CDR3 is TGTGCCAGCAGCTTGGAGACTAGCGGGGGGGCCGATACGCAGTATTTT. The chain is built from TRBV5-4 and TRBJ2-3; 14 bases line up with TRBD2. Per the germline V gene, CDR1 is SGHNT and CDR2 is YYREEE (reference sequence). The CDR3 contains 16 residues. Trimming took 0 bases from V and 6 from J; bases not matched to a gene: 3. Drawing the rest from reference TRBV5-4 and TRBJ2-3, the complete variable domain is ETGVTQSPTHLIKTRGQQVTLRCSSQSGHNTVSWYQQALGQGPQFIFQYYREEENGRGNFPPRFSGLQFPNYSSELNVNALELDDSALYLCASSLETSGGADTQYFGPGTRLTVL.

The CDR3 DNA reads as TGTGCCAGCAGCGCGTCTTACACAGATACGCAGTATTTT. Translation: CASSASYTDTQYF. V gene TRBV7-2 combines with J gene TRBJ2-3; no clear D. The CDR3 length is 13 residues. V lost 5 bases to trimming and J lost 2 bases, with 8 bases between them. CDR1 SGHTA and CDR2 FQGNSA come from the germline V gene.

This chain joins TRBV6-1 and TRBJ2-3, with TRBD2 identical over 10 bases. The CDR3 has 14 residues. Germline V gives CDR1 MNHNS, CDR2 SASEGT. Trimming removed 0 bases from V and 7 bases from J; junction bases left unmatched: 1. The CDR3 is CASSEASGGHTQYF. CDR3 DNA sequence: TGTGCCAGCAGTGAAGCTAGCGGGGGGCATACGCAGTATTTT.

The chain joins TRBV6-1 to TRBJ1-5; no firm D call. Germline V gene lookup returns CDR1 MNHNS and CDR2 SASEGT. V was pared by 3 bases and J by 0 bases, with 9 bases between. The CDR3 runs 15 residues. The CDR3: CASSEPVDSNQPQHF. The CDR3 DNA reads TGTGCCAGCAGTGAGCCAGTCGATAGCAATCAGCCCCAGCATTTT.

This rearrangement joins TRBV25-1 to TRBJ1-4, with 8 bases matching TRBD1. The CDR3 runs to 13 residues. CDR1 MGHDK and CDR2 SYGVNS come from the germline V gene. V lost 5 bases and J lost 8; bases outside the gene matches: 4. The CDR3 nucleotides read TGTGCCAGCAGTAAGACAGGGGAAGAAAAACTGTTTTTT. Translated: CASSKTGEEKLFF.

The V gene is TRBV2, the J gene TRBJ1-3; no firm D call. The CDR3 covers 14 residues. Germline loops: CDR1 SNHLY, CDR2 FYNNEI. The germline V and J ends were trimmed by 3 bases and 11 bases, with 17 bases remaining between them. Here the CDR3 reads CASSDRGRANSIYF. CDR3 nucleotide sequence: TGTGCCAGCAGTGACCGGGGAAGGGCCAACTCCATATATTTT.

The chain combines TRBV14 with TRBJ2-7; a possible D gene is TRBD1 (5 bases). The V and J ends lost 4 bases and 6 bases respectively, with 13 bases between them. Germline V gives CDR1 SGHDN, CDR2 FVKESK. The CDR3 runs to 13 residues. The CDR3 DNA reads as TGTGCCAGCAGCCTGACAGCTACGGGCGAGCAGTACTTC. Protein product: CASSLTATGEQYF.

This clone is a singleton in its sample. The V and J genes are TRBV6-5 and TRBJ2-5, with D unresolved. With 2 bases removed from V and 1 base from J, the gap between germline ends came to 5 bases. This CDR3 has 13 residues. Germline CDR1 and CDR2: MNHEY and SVGAGI. CDR3 loop: CASSYGGQETQYF. CDR3 DNA sequence: TGTGCCAGCAGTTACGGCGGCCAAGAGACCCAGTACTTC.

The chain couples TRBV7-3 to TRBJ2-1; TRBD2 agrees at 10 bases. With 8 bases clipped from V and 7 bases from J, the junction kept 17 bases outside the gene matches. Germline lookup yields CDR1 SGHTA and CDR2 FQGTGA. This CDR3 comprises 17 residues. The CDR3 reads CASEGEVERGGRNEQFF. The CDR3, as DNA: TGTGCCAGCGAGGGCGAGGTGGAGCGGGGGGGTAGGAATGAGCAGTTCTTC.

The rearrangement uses TRBV4-2 and TRBJ2-3; 8 positions match TRBD2. The CDR3 contains 15 residues. J gave up 6 bases and V 1 base, and 6 bases lay outside the gene matches. Germline CDR1 LGHNA, CDR2 YNFKEQ. The CDR3 loop reads CASSQGGGGSDTQYF. The CDR3, as DNA: TGTGCCAGCAGCCAAGGTGGCGGGGGGTCGGATACGCAGTATTTT.

The chain uses TRBV4-1 and TRBJ1-1, with a tentative D call TRBD1 (5 bases). This CDR3 has 17 residues. V was shortened by 3 bases and J by 0 bases, with 17 bases between the two germline ends. Germline V gene sequence: CDR1 MGHRA, CDR2 YSYEKL. CDR3 loop: CASSQRTLASMNTEAFF. DNA of the CDR3: TGCGCCAGCAGCCAGAGGACACTCGCCTCCATGAACACTGAAGCTTTCTTT.

This chain uses TRBV4-2 with TRBJ2-5, with 8 bases fitting TRBD2. CDR1 and CDR2 (germline): LGHNA, YNFKEQ. V shed 1 base, J shed 4 bases, and the junction held 5 bases outside the gene matches. The length of the CDR3 is 15 residues. The CDR3 protein is CASSQAGGGVETQYF. The CDR3 DNA follows: TGTGCCAGCAGCCAAGCGGGGGGGGGCGTAGAGACCCAGTACTTC.

The V and J genes are TRBV30 and TRBJ1-2; D possibly corresponds to TRBD1 (6 bases). The CDR3 totals 14 residues. Germline V CDR1 and CDR2: GTSNPN, SVGIG (reference sequence). V gave up 0 bases and J gave up 6 bases, with 14 bases separating them. The DNA for the CDR3 is TGTGCCTGGAGTGTACAGGGACAATACAATGGCTACACCTTC. Its protein is CAWSVQGQYNGYTF.

This clone was counted only a few times. The chain uses TRBV5-1 and TRBJ1-1; tentatively, D is TRBD1 (5 bases). The CDR3 is 14 amino acids. CDR1 and CDR2 (germline): SGHRS, YFSETQ. V lost 5 bases, J lost 1 base, and 12 bases lay in between. CDR3 DNA: TGCGCCAGCAGACCCCAGGGTCCGAACACTGAAGCTTTCTTT. It encodes CASRPQGPNTEAFF.

CDR3 loop: CASRRAGGIYNEQFF. The DNA for the CDR3 is TGTGCCAGCAGGCGAGCGGGGGGGATCTACAATGAGCAGTTCTTC. This chain joins TRBV7-9 and TRBJ2-1; 10 nucleotides align to TRBD2. The germline V gene encodes CDR1 SEHNR and CDR2 FQNEAQ (reference sequence). Trimming removed 6 bases from V and 3 bases from J; junction bases left unmatched: 5. This CDR3 region has 15 residues.